This T cell receptor (beta chain) was sequenced in a study of blood T cell repertoires in COVID-19 (dated by TCRdb to about 2020). Regarding the complete study: Samples from collaborators originated in the United States, Italy and Spain and spanned both the acute and convalescent phases of COVID-19. The samples were drawn from two sources: the first 160 participants of the ongoing ImmuneRACE study, and over 950 subjects contributed by 6 global collaborators. Nearly every sample came with metadata listing a de-identified subject ID, COVID-19 status, age in years and sex. The repertoires were made available in a free public database intended to serve as a resource for research on the immune response to SARS-CoV-2. The prospective study material was composed of cDNA or gDNA derived from T cells, B-cell-depleted T cells, or PBMCs. Where available, HLA class I and class II types were taken from metadata supplied by the sample provider and were not determined by assay-based typing. Subjects who had been exposed to COVID-19, were actively infected with it, or had recovered from it provided the deeply sampled blood TCRbeta repertoires that made up the dataset. General findings and caveats noted by the study authors: Clinical and demographic metadata were provided uncurated, with the amount varying by source and participant.

A remark on this clone: What antigen it recognizes has not been identified. Base qualities were left out, and no much larger clone turns up one base away.

Clipping removes 3 bases from V and 5 bases from J, with 1 as the unmatched junction base count. The CDR3 sequence holds 12 residues, the cysteine and phenylalanine included. Only CDR3 DNA is held: 36 bases, read in frame from base 1. One collaborating source in Seattle enrolled patients while the patients were actively infected and followed the patients over time throughout the course of disease. Each collaborating institution followed its own protocols to collect whole blood in K2EDTA tubes. Collaborator samples were shipped for TCRbeta analysis as frozen whole blood, isolated PBMCs, or DNA extracted from either sample type. TCRbeta CDR3 regions were amplified from genomic DNA using the immunoSEQ Assay, a bias-controlled multiplex PCR. Per the original workflow: Within the assay, amplification of reference gene primers was used to estimate how many nucleated cells each sample contained. To quantify the absolute abundance of each unique TCRbeta CDR3 rearrangement, sequence reads were collapsed and filtered. For each sample, productive Simpson clonality was calculated as the square root of Simpson's diversity index across productive rearrangements. This immuneACCESS table, as held by TCRdb, lists in-frame sequences with V and J called but not all clones. Of the missing ones, under half trace to an unresolved V gene in checked studies; the others have no known cause. The DNA gave D and trimming, while V, J and clone size come from that table. The sample table lists 450,000 or so clones, about 90% of them with a count of one. Roughly 0.78% of the sample rests with the top ten.

The receptor chain draws on TRBV12-3 or TRBV12-4 and TRBJ2-7, with TRBD2 matching 7 junction bases. Sequencing was performed on peripheral blood. This receptor was identified in a young man with COVID-19, enrolled during active disease. The DNA sequence is TGTGCCAGCAGTTTGGGGGGGGACGAGCAGTACTTC. This is translated as CASSLGGDEQYF.